This is a list of T cell receptor beta chains from one sample in a study of T cell responses to AZD1222 COVID-19 vaccine. Assay: immunoSEQ multiplex PCR; the TCRdb copy retains only in-frame clones and omits some. The sample shows 80,000 to 100,000 clones, more than 70% of them seen only once. The material was peripheral blood, obtained 28 days after the second AZD1222 dose. The receptors come from an adult who received the AZD1222 COVID-19 vaccine. Each CDR3 is given with its conserved first and last residue. A D gene is named only where the DNA matches it firmly. For some rows the clone size is stated as once, few or many, or as a class when expanded; others skip it.

size: -; length: 15; V: TRBV4-2; D: TRBD2; J: TRBJ2-1; DNA: TGTGCCAGCAGCCAAGTTATCCTAGCGGACAATGAGCAGTTCTTC; CDR3: CASSQVILADNEQFF
size: -; length: 13; V: TRBV4-1; D: -; J: TRBJ1-4; DNA: TGCGCCAGCAGCCGTACACTGGATGAAAAACTGTTTTTT; CDR3: CASSRTLDEKLFF
size: -; length: 15; V: TRBV5-1; D: -; J: TRBJ2-2; DNA: TGCGCCAGCAGCTTAGGGGGGCGGAACACCGGGGAGCTGTTTTTT; CDR3: CASSLGGRNTGELFF
size: -; length: 15; V: TRBV6-5; D: TRBD1; J: TRBJ1-1; DNA: TGTGCCAGCAGGGGACAGGGACGCCTAAACACTGAAGCTTTCTTT; CDR3: CASRGQGRLNTEAFF
size: few; length: 12; V: TRBV6-5; D: -; J: TRBJ2-7; DNA: TGTGCCATAAATGAAGGGGTGGGCGAGCAGTACTTC; CDR3: CAINEGVGEQYF
size: once; length: 13; V: TRBV28; D: -; J: TRBJ1-1; DNA: TGTGCCAGCAGTTGGATGGGCCAGCGGGGAGCTTTCTTT; CDR3: CASSWMGQRGAFF
size: -; length: 16; V: TRBV7-9; D: TRBD2; J: TRBJ2-7; DNA: TGTGCCAGCAGCGTGACCGGGACTAGCGGGGCCTACGAGCAGTACTTC; CDR3: CASSVTGTSGAYEQYF
size: -; length: 16; V: TRBV18; D: -; J: TRBJ2-2; DNA: TGTGCCAGCTCACCCCCCGACAGAGGTTACACCGGGGAGCTGTTTTTT; CDR3: CASSPPDRGYTGELFF
size: few; length: 14; V: TRBV4-1; D: -; J: TRBJ1-5; DNA: TGCGCCAGCAGCCAAGTTGGGAGGAATCAGCCCCAGCATTTT; CDR3: CASSQVGRNQPQHF
size: once; length: 14; V: TRBV19; D: -; J: TRBJ1-5; DNA: TGTGCCAGTAGTCTCGGGTCTAGCAATCAGCCCCAGCATTTT; CDR3: CASSLGSSNQPQHF
size: -; length: 13; V: TRBV19; D: -; J: TRBJ1-2; DNA: TGTGCCAGTAGTATAGTCCCCACCTATGGCTACACCTTC; CDR3: CASSIVPTYGYTF
size: -; length: 15; V: TRBV6-5; D: TRBD2; J: TRBJ2-7; DNA: TGTGCCAGCAGTTACCTAAGCGGGAGTCATTACGAGCAGTACTTC; CDR3: CASSYLSGSHYEQYF
size: -; length: 16; V: TRBV28; D: TRBD1; J: TRBJ2-7; DNA: TGTGCCAGCAGTTTATTCGAGACAGGGGGCTCCTACGAGCAGTACTTC; CDR3: CASSLFETGGSYEQYF
size: -; length: 15; V: TRBV19; D: TRBD1; J: TRBJ2-5; DNA: TGTGCCAGTAGTATAACCGACAGGGAGCTGGAGACCCAGTACTTC; CDR3: CASSITDRELETQYF
size: -; length: 14; V: TRBV5-4; D: -; J: TRBJ2-2; DNA: TGTGCCAGCCAGGGAGGTTCGAACACCGGGGAGCTGTTTTTT; CDR3: CASQGGSNTGELFF
size: -; length: 14; V: TRBV6-5; D: -; J: TRBJ1-2; DNA: TGTGCCAGCAGTTATGAGGGCAGGGAATATGGCTACACCTTC; CDR3: CASSYEGREYGYTF
size: -; length: 18; V: TRBV9; D: TRBD2; J: TRBJ2-1; DNA: TGTGCCAGCAGCGCGATGGGACTAGCGGGGAGCTCCTACAATGAGCAGTTCTTC; CDR3: CASSAMGLAGSSYNEQFF
size: -; length: 15; V: TRBV28; D: -; J: TRBJ1-3; DNA: TGTGCCAGCTTAGAGGCAGGGAGCTCTGGAAACACCATATATTTT; CDR3: CASLEAGSSGNTIYF
size: -; length: 15; V: TRBV19; D: TRBD1; J: TRBJ2-1; DNA: TGTGCCAGTACTGTGGGACAGGGAGAGAACAATGAGCAGTTCTTC; CDR3: CASTVGQGENNEQFF
size: -; length: 13; V: TRBV12-3/TRBV12-4; D: TRBD2; J: TRBJ2-1; DNA: TGTGCCAGCAGTTGGCTAGCGGGGACTGCACAGTTCTTC; CDR3: CASSWLAGTAQFF
size: few; length: 12; V: TRBV7-9; D: -; J: TRBJ2-1; DNA: TGTGCCAGCAGCTTCACGTCGGGGGAGCAGTTCTTC; CDR3: CASSFTSGEQFF
size: -; length: 12; V: TRBV19; D: -; J: TRBJ2-3; DNA: TGTGCCAGTAGTATGGGGACAGATACGCAGTATTTT; CDR3: CASSMGTDTQYF
size: -; length: 15; V: TRBV18; D: TRBD1; J: TRBJ2-7; DNA: TGTGCCAGCTCACCAGGACAGGGGGGACAACCTGAGCAGTACTTC; CDR3: CASSPGQGGQPEQYF
size: -; length: 14; V: TRBV4-3; D: -; J: TRBJ2-3; DNA: TGCGCCAGCAGCCAGGGTTTGAGTACTGGCCCGCAGTATTTT; CDR3: CASSQGLSTGPQYF
size: -; length: 16; V: TRBV4-3; D: TRBD1; J: TRBJ1-4; DNA: TGCGCCAGCAGCCAGTCCCGGGACAGGGGGAATGAAAAACTGTTTTTT; CDR3: CASSQSRDRGNEKLFF
size: -; length: 15; V: TRBV28; D: TRBD1; J: TRBJ2-7; DNA: TGTGCCAGCAGTTCCTTCACAGGGGGCCGTCACGAGCAGTACTTC; CDR3: CASSSFTGGRHEQYF
size: -; length: 17; V: TRBV7-8; D: TRBD1; J: TRBJ2-7; DNA: TGTGCCAGCAGCCTCTATGTTCCGGGACAGATCGCCTACGAGCAGTACTTC; CDR3: CASSLYVPGQIAYEQYF
size: -; length: 16; V: TRBV7-8; D: TRBD1; J: TRBJ1-2; DNA: TGTGCCAGCAGCTTAGTTAGGACAGGGGGCAACTATGGCTACACCTTC; CDR3: CASSLVRTGGNYGYTF
size: -; length: 15; V: TRBV5-1; D: TRBD1; J: TRBJ2-1; DNA: TGCGCCAGCAGCTTAGAACAGGGGTCCTACAATGAGCAGTTCTTC; CDR3: CASSLEQGSYNEQFF
size: -; length: 14; V: TRBV3-1/TRBV3-2; D: TRBD1; J: TRBJ2-1; DNA: TGTGCCAGCAGCCAGGAGGGACAGGGGAATGAGCAGTTCTTC; CDR3: CASSQEGQGNEQFF
size: once; length: 15; V: TRBV4-1; D: -; J: TRBJ1-5; DNA: TGCGCCAGCAGCCAAGGGACATCAAGCAATCAGCCCCAGCATTTT; CDR3: CASSQGTSSNQPQHF
size: -; length: 12; V: TRBV29-1; D: -; J: TRBJ1-1; DNA: TGCAGCGTCAACCACCGGAACACTGAAGCTTTCTTT; CDR3: CSVNHRNTEAFF